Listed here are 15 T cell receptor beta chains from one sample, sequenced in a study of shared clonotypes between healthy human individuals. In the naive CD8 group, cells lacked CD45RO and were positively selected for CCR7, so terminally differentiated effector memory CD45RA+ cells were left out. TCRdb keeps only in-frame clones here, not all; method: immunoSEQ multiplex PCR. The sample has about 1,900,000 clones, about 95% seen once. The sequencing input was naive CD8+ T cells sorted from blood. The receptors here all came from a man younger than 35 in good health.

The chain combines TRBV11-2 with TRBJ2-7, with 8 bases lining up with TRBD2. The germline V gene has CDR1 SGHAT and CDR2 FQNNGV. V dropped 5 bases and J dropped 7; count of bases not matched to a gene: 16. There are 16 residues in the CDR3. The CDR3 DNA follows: TGTGCCAGCAGCACCCTGACTGGACTAGCCGCCGGTGAGCAGTACTTC. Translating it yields CASSTLTGLAAGEQYF.

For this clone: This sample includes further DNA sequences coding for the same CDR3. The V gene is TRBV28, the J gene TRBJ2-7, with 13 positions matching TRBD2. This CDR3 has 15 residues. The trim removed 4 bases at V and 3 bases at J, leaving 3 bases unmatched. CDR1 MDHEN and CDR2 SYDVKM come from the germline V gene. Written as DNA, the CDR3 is TGTGCCAGCAGTTCGCGACTAGCGGGAGGCTACGAGCAGTACTTC. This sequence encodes CASSSRLAGGYEQYF.

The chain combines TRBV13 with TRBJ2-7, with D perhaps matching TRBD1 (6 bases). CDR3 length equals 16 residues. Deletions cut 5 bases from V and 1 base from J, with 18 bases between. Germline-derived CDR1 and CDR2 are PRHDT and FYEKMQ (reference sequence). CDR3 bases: TGTGCCAGCAGCCCCCGAGGGCAGGGGCATTCCTACGAGCAGTACTTC. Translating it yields CASSPRGQGHSYEQYF.

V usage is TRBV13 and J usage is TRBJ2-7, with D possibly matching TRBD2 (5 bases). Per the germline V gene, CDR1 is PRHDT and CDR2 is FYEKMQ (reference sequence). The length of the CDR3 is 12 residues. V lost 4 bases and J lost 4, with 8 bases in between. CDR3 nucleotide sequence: TGTGCCAGCAGCTCCGAGGGTTACGAGCAGTACTTC. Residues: CASSSEGYEQYF.

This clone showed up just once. In DNA, the CDR3 is TGTGCCAGCAGCTCTCGGGAGGAGGGCACAGATACGCAGTATTTT. It specifies CASSSREEGTDTQYF. The gene calls are TRBV11-3 and TRBJ2-3, with 7 bases identical to TRBD2. This CDR3 region has 15 residues. Looked up from germline, CDR1 is SGHNT and CDR2 is YENEEA. The V gene end was trimmed by 4 bases and the J gene end by 1 base; junction bases not matched to a gene: 5.

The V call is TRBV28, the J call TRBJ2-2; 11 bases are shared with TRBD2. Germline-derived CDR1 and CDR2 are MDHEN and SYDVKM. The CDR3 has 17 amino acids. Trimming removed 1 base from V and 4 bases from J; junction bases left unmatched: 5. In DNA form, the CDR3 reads TGTGCCAGCAGTTTATCCGGGACTAGCGGATTCACCGGGGAGCTGTTTTTT. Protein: CASSLSGTSGFTGELFF.

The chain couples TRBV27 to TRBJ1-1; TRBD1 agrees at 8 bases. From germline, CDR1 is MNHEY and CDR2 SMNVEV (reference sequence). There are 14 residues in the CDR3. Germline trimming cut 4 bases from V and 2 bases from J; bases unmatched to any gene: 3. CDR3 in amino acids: CASSWTGRNTEAFF. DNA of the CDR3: TGTGCCAGCAGTTGGACAGGGAGAAACACTGAAGCTTTCTTT.

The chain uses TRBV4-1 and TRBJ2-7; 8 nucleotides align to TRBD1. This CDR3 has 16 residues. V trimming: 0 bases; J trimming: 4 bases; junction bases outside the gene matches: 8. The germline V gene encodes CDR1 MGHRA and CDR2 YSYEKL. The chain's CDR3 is CASSQEYLGQGYEQYF. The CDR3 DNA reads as TGCGCCAGCAGCCAAGAGTATCTCGGACAGGGATACGAGCAGTACTTC.

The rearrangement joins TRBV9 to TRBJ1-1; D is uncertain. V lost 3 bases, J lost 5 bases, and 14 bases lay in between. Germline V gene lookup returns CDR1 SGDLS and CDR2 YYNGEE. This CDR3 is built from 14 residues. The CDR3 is CASSGGLEETEAFF. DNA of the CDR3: TGTGCCAGCAGCGGGGGTCTCGAGGAGACTGAAGCTTTCTTT.

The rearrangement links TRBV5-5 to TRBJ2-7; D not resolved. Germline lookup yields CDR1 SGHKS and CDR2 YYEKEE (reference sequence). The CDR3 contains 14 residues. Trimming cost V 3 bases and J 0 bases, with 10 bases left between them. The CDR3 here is CASSYFGNSYEQYF. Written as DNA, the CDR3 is TGTGCCAGCAGCTACTTCGGAAACTCCTACGAGCAGTACTTC.

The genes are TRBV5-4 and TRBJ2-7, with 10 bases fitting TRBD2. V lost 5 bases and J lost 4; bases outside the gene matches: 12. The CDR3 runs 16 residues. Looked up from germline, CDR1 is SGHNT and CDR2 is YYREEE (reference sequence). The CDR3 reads CASSRGLAGAEYEQYF. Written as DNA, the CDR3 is TGTGCCAGCAGTCGTGGGCTAGCGGGAGCGGAATACGAGCAGTACTTC.

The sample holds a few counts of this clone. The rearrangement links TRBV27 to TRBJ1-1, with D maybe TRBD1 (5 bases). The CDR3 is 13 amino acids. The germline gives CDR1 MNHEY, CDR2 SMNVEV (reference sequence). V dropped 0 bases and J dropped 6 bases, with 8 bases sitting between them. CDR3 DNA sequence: TGTGCCAGCAGTTTATCCCTGGGGGCTGAAGCTTTCTTT. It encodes CASSLSLGAEAFF.

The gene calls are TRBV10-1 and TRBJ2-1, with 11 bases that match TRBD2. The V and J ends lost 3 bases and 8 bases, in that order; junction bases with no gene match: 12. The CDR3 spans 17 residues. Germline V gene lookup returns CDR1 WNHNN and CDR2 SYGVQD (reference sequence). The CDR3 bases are TGCGCCAGCAGTGATCAGCTAGCGGGAGGCTCAGGGGATGAGCAGTTCTTC. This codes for CASSDQLAGGSGDEQFF.

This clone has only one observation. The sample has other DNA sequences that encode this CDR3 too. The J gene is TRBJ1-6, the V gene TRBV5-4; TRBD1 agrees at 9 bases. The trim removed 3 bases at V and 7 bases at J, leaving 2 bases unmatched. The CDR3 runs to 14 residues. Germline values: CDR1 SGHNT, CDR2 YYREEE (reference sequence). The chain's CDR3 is CASSSGQGNSPLHF. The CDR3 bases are TGTGCCAGCAGCTCTGGACAGGGGAATTCACCCCTCCACTTT. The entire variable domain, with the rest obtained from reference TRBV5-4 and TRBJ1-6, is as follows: ETGVTQSPTHLIKTRGQQVTLRCSSQSGHNTVSWYQQALGQGPQFIFQYYREEENGRGNFPPRFSGLQFPNYSSELNVNALELDDSALYLCASSSGQGNSPLHFGNGTRLTVT.

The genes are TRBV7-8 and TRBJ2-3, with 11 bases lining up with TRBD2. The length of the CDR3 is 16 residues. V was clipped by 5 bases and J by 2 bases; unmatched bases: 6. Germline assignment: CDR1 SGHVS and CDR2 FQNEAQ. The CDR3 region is CASSRSGRGHTDTQYF. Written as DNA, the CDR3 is TGTGCCAGCAGCCGTAGCGGGAGGGGACACACAGATACGCAGTATTTT.